The T cell receptor beta chain described here comes from a study of vaccination and CD4 T cells after COVID-19. Comments on this clonotype: The antigen remains unidentified.

Looked up from germline, CDR1 is SQVTM and CDR2 is ANQGSEA. The V end was cut by 6 bases, the J end by 5 bases, with 13 bases between. CDR3 size: 12 residues. The Oncomine TCR Beta short-read assay sequenced DNA from cultured CD4+ T cells. TCRdb itself ran the PCR reads through MiXCR, one entry per CDR3 protein. The repertoire holds roughly 20,000 distinct CDR3 sequences, with approximately 40% as singletons. Noted treatment: 10-day PBMC culture with coronavirus spike peptide pools or control peptides (ViraFEST assay). Sequencing used CD4+ T cells from blood, cultured in vitro, obtained after SARS-CoV-2 vaccination. V gene TRBV29-1 combines with J gene TRBJ2-5, with D possibly TRBD2 on 6 matching bases. The sequence came from a human donor who had recovered from COVID-19. The CDR3 protein is CSVGTPDETQYF. The CDR3 region has the DNA TGCAGCGTCGGGACTCCCGACGAGACCCAGTACTTC.